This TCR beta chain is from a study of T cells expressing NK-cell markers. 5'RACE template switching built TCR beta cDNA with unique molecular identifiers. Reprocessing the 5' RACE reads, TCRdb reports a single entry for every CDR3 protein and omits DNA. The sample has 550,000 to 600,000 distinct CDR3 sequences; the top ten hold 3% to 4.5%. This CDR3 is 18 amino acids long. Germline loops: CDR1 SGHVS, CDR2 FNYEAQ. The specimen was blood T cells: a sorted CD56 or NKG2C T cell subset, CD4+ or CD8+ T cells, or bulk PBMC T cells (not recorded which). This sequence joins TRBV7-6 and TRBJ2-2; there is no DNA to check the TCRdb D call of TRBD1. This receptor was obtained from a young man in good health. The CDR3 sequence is CASTPEGARAGDTGELFF.